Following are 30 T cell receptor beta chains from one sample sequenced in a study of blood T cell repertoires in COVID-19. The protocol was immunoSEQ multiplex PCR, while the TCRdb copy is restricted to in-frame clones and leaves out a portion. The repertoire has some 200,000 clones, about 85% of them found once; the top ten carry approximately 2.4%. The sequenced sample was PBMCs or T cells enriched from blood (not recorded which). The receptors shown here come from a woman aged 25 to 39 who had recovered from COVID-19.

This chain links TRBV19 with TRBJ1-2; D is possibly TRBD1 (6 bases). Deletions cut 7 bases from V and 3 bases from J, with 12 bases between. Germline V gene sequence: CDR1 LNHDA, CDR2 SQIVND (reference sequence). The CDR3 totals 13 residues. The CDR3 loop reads CASITPGDYGYTF. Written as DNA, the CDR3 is TGTGCCAGTATAACTCCAGGGGACTATGGCTACACCTTC.

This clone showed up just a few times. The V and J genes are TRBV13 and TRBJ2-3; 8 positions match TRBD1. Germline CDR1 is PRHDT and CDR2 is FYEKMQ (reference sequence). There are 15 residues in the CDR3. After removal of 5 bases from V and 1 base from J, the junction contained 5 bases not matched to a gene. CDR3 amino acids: CASSVQGEGTDTQYF. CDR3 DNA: TGTGCCAGCAGCGTACAGGGGGAGGGCACAGATACGCAGTATTTT.

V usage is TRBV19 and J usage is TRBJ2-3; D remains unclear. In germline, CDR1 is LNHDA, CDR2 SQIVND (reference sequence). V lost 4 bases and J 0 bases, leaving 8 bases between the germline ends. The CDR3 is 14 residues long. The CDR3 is CASSTRQSTDTQYF. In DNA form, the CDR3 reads TGTGCCAGTAGTACCCGCCAGAGCACAGATACGCAGTATTTT. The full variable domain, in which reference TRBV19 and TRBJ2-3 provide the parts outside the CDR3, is DGGITQSPKYLFRKEGQNVTLSCEQNLNHDAMYWYRQDPGQGLRLIYYSQIVNDFQKGDIAEGYSVSREKKESFPLTVTSAQKNPTAFYLCASSTRQSTDTQYFGPGTRLTVL.

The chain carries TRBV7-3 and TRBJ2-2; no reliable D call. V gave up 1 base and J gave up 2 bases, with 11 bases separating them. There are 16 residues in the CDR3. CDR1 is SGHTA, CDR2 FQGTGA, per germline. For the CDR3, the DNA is TGTGCCAGCAGCTTAAGAAGTCAGGCAAACACCGGGGAGCTGTTTTTT. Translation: CASSLRSQANTGELFF.

CDR3 residues: CASSPQGVSYGYTF. In nucleotides, the CDR3 is TGCGCCAGCAGCCCACAGGGGGTGAGCTATGGCTACACCTTC. This chain joins TRBV5-1 and TRBJ1-2; 8 bases fit TRBD1. This CDR3 contains 14 residues. Losses at the gene ends were 4 bases for V and 4 bases for J; bases not matched to a gene: 6. Per germline, CDR1 SGHRS and CDR2 YFSETQ.

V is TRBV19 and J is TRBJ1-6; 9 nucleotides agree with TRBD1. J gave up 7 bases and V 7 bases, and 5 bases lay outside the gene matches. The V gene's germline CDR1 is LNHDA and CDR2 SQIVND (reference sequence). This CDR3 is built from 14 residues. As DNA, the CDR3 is TGTGCCAGTACGGACAGGGGCCTCAATTCACCCCTCCACTTT. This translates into CASTDRGLNSPLHF.

CDR3: CASSFNRGDQPQHF. In DNA form, the CDR3 reads TGTGCCAGCAGCTTTAACAGGGGAGATCAGCCCCAGCATTTT. The gene calls are TRBV7-3 and TRBJ1-5; 7 bases map to TRBD1. V shed 3 bases and J 5 bases; nucleotides not matched to a gene: 4. The CDR3 sequence is 14 residues long. CDR1 is SGHTA, CDR2 FQGTGA, per germline.

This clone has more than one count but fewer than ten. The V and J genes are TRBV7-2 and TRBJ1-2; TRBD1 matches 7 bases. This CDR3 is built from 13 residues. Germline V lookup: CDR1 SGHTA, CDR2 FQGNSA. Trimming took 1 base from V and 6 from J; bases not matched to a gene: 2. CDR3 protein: CASSLGQGNGYTF. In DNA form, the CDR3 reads TGTGCCAGCAGCTTAGGACAGGGAAATGGCTACACCTTC.

The CDR3 DNA sequence: TGTGCCAGCAGTTCCTCTCTCAGGGTTAGGGTTTATGAAGCTTTCTTT. It specifies CASSSSLRVRVYEAFF. This rearrangement joins TRBV6-2 or TRBV6-3 to TRBJ1-1; TRBD1 is a possible D gene (5 bases). This CDR3 is built from 16 residues. Looked up from germline, CDR1 is MNHEY and CDR2 is SVGEGT. Trimming left V 4 bases short and J 7 bases short, with 22 bases between.

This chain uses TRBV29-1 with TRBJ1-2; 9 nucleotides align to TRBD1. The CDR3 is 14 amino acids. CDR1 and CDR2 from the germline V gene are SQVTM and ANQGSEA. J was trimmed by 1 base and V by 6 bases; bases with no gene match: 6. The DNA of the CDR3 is TGCAGCGTAGACGACAGGGGGGTTAACTATGGCTACACCTTC. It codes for CSVDDRGVNYGYTF.

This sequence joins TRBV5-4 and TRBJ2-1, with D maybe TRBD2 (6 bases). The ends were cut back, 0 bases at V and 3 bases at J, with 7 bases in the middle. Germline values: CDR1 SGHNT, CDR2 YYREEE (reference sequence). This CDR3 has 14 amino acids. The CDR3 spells CASSLVGGYNEQFF. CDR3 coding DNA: TGTGCCAGCAGCTTGGTCGGGGGCTACAATGAGCAGTTCTTC.

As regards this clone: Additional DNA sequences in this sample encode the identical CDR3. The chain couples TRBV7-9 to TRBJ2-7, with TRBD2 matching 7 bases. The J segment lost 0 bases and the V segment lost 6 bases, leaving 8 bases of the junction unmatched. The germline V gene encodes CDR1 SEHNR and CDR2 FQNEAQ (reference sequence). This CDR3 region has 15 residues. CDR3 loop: CASSSLAAASYEQYF. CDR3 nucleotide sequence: TGTGCCAGCAGTTCTCTAGCGGCTGCCTCCTACGAGCAGTACTTC.

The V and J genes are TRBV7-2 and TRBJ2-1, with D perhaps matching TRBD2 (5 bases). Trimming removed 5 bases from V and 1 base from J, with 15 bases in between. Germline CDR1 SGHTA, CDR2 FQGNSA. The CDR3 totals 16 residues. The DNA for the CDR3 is TGTGCCAGCAGCCGGCAGTCAGCGGTATCCTACAATGAGCAGTTCTTC. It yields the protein CASSRQSAVSYNEQFF.

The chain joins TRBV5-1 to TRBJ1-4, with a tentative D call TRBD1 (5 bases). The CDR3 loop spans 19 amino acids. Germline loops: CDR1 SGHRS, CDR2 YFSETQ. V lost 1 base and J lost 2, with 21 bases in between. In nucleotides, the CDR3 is TGCGCCAGCAGCTTGAGGCAGGGATTGGAGTTGGGGACTAATGAAAAACTGTTTTTT. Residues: CASSLRQGLELGTNEKLFF.

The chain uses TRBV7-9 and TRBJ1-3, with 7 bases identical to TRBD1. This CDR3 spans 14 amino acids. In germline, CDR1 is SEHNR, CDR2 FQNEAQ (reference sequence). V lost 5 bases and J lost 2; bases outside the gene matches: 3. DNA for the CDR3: TGTGCCAGCAGCCCAGGGGGTACTGGAAACACCATATATTTT. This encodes CASSPGGTGNTIYF.

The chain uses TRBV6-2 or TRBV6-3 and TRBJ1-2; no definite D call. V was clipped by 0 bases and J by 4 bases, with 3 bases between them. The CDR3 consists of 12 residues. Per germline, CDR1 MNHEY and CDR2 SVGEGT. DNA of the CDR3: TGTGCCAGCAGTTACTCCGGCTATGGCTACACCTTC. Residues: CASSYSGYGYTF.

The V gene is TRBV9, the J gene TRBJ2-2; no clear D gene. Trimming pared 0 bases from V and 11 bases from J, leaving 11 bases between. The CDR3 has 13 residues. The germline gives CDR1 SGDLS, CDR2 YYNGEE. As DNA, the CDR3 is TGTGCCAGCAGCGTAGGAGAGCCACCAGAGCTGTTTTTT. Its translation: CASSVGEPPELFF.

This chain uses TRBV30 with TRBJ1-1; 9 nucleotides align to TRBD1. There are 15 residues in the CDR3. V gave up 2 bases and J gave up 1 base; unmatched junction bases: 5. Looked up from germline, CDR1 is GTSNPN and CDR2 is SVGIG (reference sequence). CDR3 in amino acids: CAWSRKGQGNTEAFF. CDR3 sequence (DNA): TGTGCCTGGAGTAGGAAGGGACAGGGGAACACTGAAGCTTTCTTT. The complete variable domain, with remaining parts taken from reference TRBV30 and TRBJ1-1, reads SQTIHQWPATLVQPVGSPLSLECTVEGTSNPNLYWYRQAAGRGLQLLFYSVGIGQISSEVPQNLSASRPQDRQFILSSKKLLLSDSGFYLCAWSRKGQGNTEAFFGQGTRLTVV.

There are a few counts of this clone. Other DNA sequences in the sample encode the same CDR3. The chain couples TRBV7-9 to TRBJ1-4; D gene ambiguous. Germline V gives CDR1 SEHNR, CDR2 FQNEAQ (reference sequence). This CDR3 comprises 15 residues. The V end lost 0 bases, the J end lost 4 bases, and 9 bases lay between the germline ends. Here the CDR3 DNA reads TGTGCCAGCAGCTTAGCCCGCAGCGGTAATGAAAAACTGTTTTTT. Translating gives CASSLARSGNEKLFF.

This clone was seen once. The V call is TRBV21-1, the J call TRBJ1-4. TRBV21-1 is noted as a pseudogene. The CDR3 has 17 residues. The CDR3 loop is CASSKRSGNATNEKLFF. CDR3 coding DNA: TGTGCCAGCAGCAAAAGGAGCGGGAATGCAACTAATGAAAAACTGTTTTTT.

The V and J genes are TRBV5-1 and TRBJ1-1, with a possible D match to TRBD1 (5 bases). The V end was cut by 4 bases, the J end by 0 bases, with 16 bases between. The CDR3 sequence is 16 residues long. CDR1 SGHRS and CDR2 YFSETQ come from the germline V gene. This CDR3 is CASSSSIGGLNTEAFF. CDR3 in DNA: TGCGCCAGCAGCAGCTCGATCGGGGGTTTGAACACTGAAGCTTTCTTT.

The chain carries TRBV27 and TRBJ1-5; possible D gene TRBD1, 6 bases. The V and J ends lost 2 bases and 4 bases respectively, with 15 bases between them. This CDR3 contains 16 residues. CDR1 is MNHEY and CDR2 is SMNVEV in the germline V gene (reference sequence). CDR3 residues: CASSLQRGGANQPQHF. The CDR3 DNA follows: TGTGCCAGCAGTTTACAGCGCGGGGGCGCAAATCAGCCCCAGCATTTT.

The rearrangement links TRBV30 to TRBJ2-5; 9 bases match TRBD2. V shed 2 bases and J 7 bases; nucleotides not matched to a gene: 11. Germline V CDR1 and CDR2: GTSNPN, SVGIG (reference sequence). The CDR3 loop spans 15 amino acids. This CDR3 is CAWSWVASGKGTQYF. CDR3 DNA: TGTGCCTGGAGTTGGGTGGCTAGCGGGAAAGGGACCCAGTACTTC.

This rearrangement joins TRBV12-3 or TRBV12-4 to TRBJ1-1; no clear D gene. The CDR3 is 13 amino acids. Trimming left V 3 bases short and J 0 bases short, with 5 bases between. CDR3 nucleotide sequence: TGTGCCAGCAGTTTCTCTTTGAACACTGAAGCTTTCTTT. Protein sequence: CASSFSLNTEAFF.

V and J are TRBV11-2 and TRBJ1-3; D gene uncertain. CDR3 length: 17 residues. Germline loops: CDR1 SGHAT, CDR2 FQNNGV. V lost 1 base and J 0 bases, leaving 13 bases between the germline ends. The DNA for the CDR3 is TGTGCCAGCAGCTTAGGCTCCCGGTCCTACTCTGGAAACACCATATATTTT. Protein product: CASSLGSRSYSGNTIYF. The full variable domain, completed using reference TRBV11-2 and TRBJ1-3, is EAGVAQSPRYKIIEKRQSVAFWCNPISGHATLYWYQQILGQGPKLLIQFQNNGVVDDSQLPKDRFSAERLKGVDSTLKIQPAKLEDSAVYLCASSLGSRSYSGNTIYFGEGSWLTVV.

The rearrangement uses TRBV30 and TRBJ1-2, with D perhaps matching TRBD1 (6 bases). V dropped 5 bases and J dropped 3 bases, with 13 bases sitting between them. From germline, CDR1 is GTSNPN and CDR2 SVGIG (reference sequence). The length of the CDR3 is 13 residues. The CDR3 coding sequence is TGTGCCTGGGAGGTACGGACAGACTATGGCTACACCTTC. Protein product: CAWEVRTDYGYTF.

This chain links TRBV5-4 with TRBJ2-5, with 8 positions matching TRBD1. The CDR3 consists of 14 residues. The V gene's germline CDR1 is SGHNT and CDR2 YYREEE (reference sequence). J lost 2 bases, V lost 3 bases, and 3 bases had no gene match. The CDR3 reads CASSSQGGQETQYF. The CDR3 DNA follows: TGTGCCAGCAGCTCACAGGGGGGACAAGAGACCCAGTACTTC.

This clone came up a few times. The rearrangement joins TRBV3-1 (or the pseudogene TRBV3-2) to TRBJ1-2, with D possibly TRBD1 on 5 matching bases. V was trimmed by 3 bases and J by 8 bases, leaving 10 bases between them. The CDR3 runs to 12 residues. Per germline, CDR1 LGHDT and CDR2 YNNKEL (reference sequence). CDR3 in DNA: TGTGCCAGCAGCCAGACAGTAGGAGGCTACACCTTC. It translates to CASSQTVGGYTF.

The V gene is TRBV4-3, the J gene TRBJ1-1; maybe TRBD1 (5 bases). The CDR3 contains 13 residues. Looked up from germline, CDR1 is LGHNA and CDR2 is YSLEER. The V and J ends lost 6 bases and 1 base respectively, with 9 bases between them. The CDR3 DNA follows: TGCGCCAGCAGACCCGACAGGAACACTGAAGCTTTCTTT. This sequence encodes CASRPDRNTEAFF.

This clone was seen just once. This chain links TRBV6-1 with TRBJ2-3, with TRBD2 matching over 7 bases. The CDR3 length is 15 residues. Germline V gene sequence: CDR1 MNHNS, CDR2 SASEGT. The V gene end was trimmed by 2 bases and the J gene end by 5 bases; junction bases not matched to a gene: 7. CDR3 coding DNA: TGTGCCAGCAGTGAACAGCGGGGTAGTGTAGATACGCAGTATTTT. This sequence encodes CASSEQRGSVDTQYF.